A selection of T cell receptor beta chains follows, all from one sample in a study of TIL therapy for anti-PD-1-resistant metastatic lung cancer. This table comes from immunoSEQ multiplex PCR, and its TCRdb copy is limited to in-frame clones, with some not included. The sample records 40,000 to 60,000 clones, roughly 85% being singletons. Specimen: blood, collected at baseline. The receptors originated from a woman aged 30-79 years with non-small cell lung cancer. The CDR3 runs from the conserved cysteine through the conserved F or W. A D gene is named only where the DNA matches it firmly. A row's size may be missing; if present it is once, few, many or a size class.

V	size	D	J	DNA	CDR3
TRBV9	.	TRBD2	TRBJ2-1	TGTGCCAGCAGCGTGATAGCGGGTAATGAGCAGTTCTTC	CASSVIAGNEQFF
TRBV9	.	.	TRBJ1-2	TGTGCCAGCAGCGTAGCTAACGGACACCGGGTTTATGGCTACACCTTC	CASSVANGHRVYGYTF
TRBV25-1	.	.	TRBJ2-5	TGTGCCAGCAGTGAATTGCACACCTCCGGCGGGACCCAGTACTTC	CASSELHTSGGTQYF
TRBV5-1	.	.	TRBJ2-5	TGCGCCAGCAGCCTCGGACAGTTACAAGAGACCCAGTACTTC	CASSLGQLQETQYF
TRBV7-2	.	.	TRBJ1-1	TGTGCCAGCAGCCCCGACAGGACCCTGAACACTGAAGCTTTCTTT	CASSPDRTLNTEAFF
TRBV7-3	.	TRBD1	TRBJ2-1	TGTGCCAGCAGCTTAAGTCCGACAGGGCCCTACAATGAGCAGTTCTTC	CASSLSPTGPYNEQFF
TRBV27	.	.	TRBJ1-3	TGTGCCAGCAGTTTATATAGGGATGCTGGAAACACCATATATTTT	CASSLYRDAGNTIYF
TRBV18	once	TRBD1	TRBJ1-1	TGTGCCAGCTCACAGGGACAGAGGGGGACTGAAGCTTTCTTT	CASSQGQRGTEAFF
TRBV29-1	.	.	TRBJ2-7	TGCAGCGTTTCAACTATCTCCTACGAGCAGTACTTC	CSVSTISYEQYF
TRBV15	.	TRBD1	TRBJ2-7	TGTGCCACCAGCGTCGGGCGGGGGACAGGGGGTGAGCAGTACTTC	CATSVGRGTGGEQYF
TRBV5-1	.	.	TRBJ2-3	TGCGCCAGCAGCTTGGGACAGGCAGATACGCAGTATTTT	CASSLGQADTQYF
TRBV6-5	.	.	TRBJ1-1	TGTGCCAGCAGTTACTTCGGGGCTAACATGAACACTGAAGCTTTCTTT	CASSYFGANMNTEAFF
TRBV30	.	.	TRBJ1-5	TGTGCCTGGAGTGCAAGGGTCAATCAGCCCCAGCATTTT	CAWSARVNQPQHF
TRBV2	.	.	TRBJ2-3	TGTGCCAGCAGTGAATATAGAGGAACCATCACAGATACGCAGTATTTT	CASSEYRGTITDTQYF
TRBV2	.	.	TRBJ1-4	TGTGCCAGCAGTGAACCAGTGACAGGAGAAACTAATGAAAAACTGTTTTTT	CASSEPVTGETNEKLFF
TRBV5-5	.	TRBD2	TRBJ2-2	TGTGCCAGCAGCTTGGGACTAGCGGAAAACACCGGGGAGCTGTTTTTT	CASSLGLAENTGELFF
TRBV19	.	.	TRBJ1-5	TGTGCCAGTAGTATAGGGAGGAGCGGCAATCAGCCCCAGCATTTT	CASSIGRSGNQPQHF
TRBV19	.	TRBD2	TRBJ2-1	TGTGCCAGTAGTACCCAACTGACTAGCCGGGATGAGCAGTTCTTC	CASSTQLTSRDEQFF
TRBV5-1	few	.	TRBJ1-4	TGCGCCAGCAGCTTGGTAGACGGCAGGGGCGGTGAAAAACTGTTTTTT	CASSLVDGRGGEKLFF